The clone carrying this TCR beta chain has just a few counts. Germline CDR1 and CDR2: DFQATT and SNEGSKA (reference sequence). V gave up 3 bases and J gave up 3 bases, with 12 bases separating them. The CDR3 is 14 amino acids. Caucasian, healthy and from Russia, the donors were aged between about 6 and 90. The sample originates from a study of blood T cells in healthy people across ages. A sample-barcoded 5' primer and a J-beta primer mix were used in a second PCR of about 7 to 11 cycles. TCRdb processed the 5' RACE reads anew with MiXCR; each CDR3 protein has one entry. The sample consists of some 880,000 distinct CDR3 sequences, roughly 40% of them appearing once.

This TCR was sampled from a man aged 18 to 29 in good health. The genes are TRBV20-1 and TRBJ1-5; tentatively, D is TRBD1 (6 bases). Sequencing was done on a sample of blood. CDR3 in DNA: TGCAGTGCTAGGTTAAGGGGGTTCAATCAGCCCCAGCATTTT. Protein: CSARLRGFNQPQHF.